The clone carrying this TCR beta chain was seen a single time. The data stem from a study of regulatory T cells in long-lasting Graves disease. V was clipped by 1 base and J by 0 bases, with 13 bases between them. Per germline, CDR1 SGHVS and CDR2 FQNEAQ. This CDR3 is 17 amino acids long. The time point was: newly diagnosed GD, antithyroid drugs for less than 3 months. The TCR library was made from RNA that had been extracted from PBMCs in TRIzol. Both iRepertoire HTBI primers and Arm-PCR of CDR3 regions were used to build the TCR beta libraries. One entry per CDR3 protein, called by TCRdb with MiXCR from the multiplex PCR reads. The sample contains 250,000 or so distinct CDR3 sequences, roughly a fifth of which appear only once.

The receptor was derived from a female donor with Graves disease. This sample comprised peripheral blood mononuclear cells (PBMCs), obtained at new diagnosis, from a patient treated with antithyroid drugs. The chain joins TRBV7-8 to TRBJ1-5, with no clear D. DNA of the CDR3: TGTGCCAGCAGCTTAGTACGGAGGATCCATAGCAATCAGCCCCAGCATTTT. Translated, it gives CASSLVRRIHSNQPQHF.